What follows is one T cell receptor beta chain and its context. Germline assignment: CDR1 MDHEN and CDR2 SYDVKM. CDR3 length: 14 residues. V shed 2 bases and J shed 1 base, with 7 bases lying between them. This sample was included in a study of technical replicates of blood from a few donors. Data came from immunoSEQ multiplex PCR; TCRdb stores just in-frame clones and leaves some out. The sample consists of some 100,000 clones, roughly 95% of them appearing once. Source material: T cells isolated from PBMCs. The rearrangement joins TRBV28 to TRBJ2-3; TRBD2 is a possible D gene (5 bases). This clonotype was sampled from a human donor in good health. CDR3 DNA sequence: TGTGCCAGCAGTTTAGTCGGGGGCACAGATACGCAGTATTTT. Its translation is CASSLVGGTDTQYF.